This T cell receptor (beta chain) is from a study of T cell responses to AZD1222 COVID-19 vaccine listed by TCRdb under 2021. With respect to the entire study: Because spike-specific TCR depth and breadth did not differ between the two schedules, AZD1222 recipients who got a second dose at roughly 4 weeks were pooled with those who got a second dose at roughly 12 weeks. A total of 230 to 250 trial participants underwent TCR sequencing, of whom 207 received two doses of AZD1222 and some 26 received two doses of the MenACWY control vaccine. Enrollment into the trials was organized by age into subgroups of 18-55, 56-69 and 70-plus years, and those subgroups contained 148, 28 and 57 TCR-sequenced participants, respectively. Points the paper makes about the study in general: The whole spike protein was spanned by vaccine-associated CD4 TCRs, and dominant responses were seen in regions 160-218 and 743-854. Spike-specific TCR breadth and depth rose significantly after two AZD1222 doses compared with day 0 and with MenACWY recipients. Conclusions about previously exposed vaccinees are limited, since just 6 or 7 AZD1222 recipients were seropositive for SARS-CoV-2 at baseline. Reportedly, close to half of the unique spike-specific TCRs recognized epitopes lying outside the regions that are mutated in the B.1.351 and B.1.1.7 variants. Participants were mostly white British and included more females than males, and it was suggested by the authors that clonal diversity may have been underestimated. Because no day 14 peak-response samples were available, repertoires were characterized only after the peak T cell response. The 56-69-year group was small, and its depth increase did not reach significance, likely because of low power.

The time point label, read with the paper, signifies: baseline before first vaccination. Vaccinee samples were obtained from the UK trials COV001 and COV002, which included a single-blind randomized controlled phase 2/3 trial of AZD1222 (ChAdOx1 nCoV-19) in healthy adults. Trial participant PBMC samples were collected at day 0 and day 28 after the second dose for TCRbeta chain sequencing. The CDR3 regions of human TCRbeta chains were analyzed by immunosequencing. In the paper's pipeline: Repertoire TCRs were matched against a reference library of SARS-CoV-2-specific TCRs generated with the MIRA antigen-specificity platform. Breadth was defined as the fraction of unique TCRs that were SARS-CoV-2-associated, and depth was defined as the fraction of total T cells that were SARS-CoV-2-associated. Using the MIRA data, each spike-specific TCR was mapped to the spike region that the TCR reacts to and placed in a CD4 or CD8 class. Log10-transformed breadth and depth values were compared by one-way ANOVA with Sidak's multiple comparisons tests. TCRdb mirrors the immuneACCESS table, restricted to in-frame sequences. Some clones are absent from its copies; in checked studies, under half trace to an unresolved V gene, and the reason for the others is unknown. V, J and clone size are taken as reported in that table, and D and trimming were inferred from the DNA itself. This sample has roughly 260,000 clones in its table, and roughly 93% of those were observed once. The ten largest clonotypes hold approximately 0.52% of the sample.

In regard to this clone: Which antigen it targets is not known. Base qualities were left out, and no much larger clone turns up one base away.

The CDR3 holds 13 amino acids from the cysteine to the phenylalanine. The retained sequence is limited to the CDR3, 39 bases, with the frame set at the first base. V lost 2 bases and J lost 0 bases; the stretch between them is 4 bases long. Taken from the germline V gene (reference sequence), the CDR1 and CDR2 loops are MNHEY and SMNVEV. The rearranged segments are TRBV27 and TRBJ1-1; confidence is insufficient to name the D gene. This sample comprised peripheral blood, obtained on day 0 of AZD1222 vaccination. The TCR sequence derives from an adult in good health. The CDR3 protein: CASSLVVNTEAFF. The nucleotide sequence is TGTGCCAGCAGTTTAGTAGTGAACACTGAAGCTTTCTTT.